This TCR beta chain was recorded in a study of blood T cell repertoires in COVID-19. Study details: The study counted Cohort 3 donors as recovered given two negative PCRs, clearance, or symptom resolution. Sample material is recorded as cDNA or gDNA derived from T cells, B-cell-depleted T cells, or PBMCs.

Trimming stripped 2 bases from V and 7 bases from J, with 9 bases between. The CDR3 contains 13 residues. Germline lookup yields CDR1 MNHEY and CDR2 SVGAGI. In the study's own analysis: Researchers report that nucleated cell counts were estimated from reference gene primer amplification. Produced via immunoSEQ multiplex PCR; TCRdb's table is partial and in-frame only. V, J and clone size are taken as reported in that table, and D and trimming were inferred from the DNA itself. This sample has fewer than 150,000 clones, with around 82% found just once. Individuals drawn from around 25 US areas were roughly 18 to 89 years old.

The sequenced sample was PBMCs or T cells enriched from blood (not recorded which). The chain recombines TRBV6-5 with TRBJ1-5; D possibly corresponds to TRBD1 (6 bases). The sequence derives from a middle-aged man in a cohort exposed to, infected with or recovered from COVID-19 (not recorded which). The CDR3 bases are TGTGCCAGCAGTTACACAGGGCAACAGCCCCAGCATTTT. Amino acid sequence: CASSYTGQQPQHF.